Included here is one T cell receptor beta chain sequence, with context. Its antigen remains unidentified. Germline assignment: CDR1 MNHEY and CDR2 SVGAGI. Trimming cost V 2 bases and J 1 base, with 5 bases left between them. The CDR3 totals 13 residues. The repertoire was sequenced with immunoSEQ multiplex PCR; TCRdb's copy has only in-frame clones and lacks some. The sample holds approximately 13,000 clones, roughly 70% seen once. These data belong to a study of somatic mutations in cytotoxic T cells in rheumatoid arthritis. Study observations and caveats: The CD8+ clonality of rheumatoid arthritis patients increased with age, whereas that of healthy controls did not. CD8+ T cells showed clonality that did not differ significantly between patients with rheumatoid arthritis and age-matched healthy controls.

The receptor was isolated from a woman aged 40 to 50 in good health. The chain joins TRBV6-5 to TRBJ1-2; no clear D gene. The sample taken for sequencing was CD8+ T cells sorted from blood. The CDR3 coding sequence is TGTGCCAGCAGTTACCGAGATAACTATGGCTACACCTTC. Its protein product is CASSYRDNYGYTF.